A single sample gave rise to the 27 T cell receptor beta chains below, sequenced in a study of OX40 agonist ivuxolimab in advanced cancers. Method: immunoSEQ multiplex PCR; TCRdb's copy keeps in-frame clones and lacks some. The sample lists tens of thousands of clones, 80% to 95% seen once, with about 1.8% in the top ten. Sequencing used CD4+ or CD8+ T cells sorted from blood, obtained in a trial of the OX40 agonist ivuxolimab. The receptors come from an adult with an advanced solid tumor such as melanoma, head and neck, liver or kidney cancer.

The chain couples TRBV5-1 to TRBJ2-6, with 7 bases that match TRBD1. The germline CDR1 and CDR2 sequences are SGHRS and YFSETQ. J lost 0 bases, V lost 2 bases, and 5 bases had no gene match. This CDR3 is 17 amino acids long. CDR3 in amino acids: CASSFGQVNSGANVLTF. The CDR3 region has the DNA TGCGCCAGCAGCTTCGGACAGGTGAACTCTGGGGCCAACGTCCTGACTTTC.

The chain links TRBV11-3 to TRBJ2-7; D gene unclear. Trimming shortened V by 4 bases and J by 2 bases, and 6 bases separated the two germline ends. The CDR3 is 12 amino acids. Per germline, CDR1 SGHNT and CDR2 YENEEA. CDR3 residues: CASSSKPYEQYF. CDR3 coding DNA: TGTGCCAGCAGCTCGAAACCCTACGAGCAGTACTTC.

Concerning this clone itself: Other nucleotide sequences in the sample specify the same CDR3. The V call is TRBV18, the J call TRBJ1-4; D gene uncertain. The CDR3 runs to 15 residues. In germline, CDR1 is KGHSH, CDR2 LQKENI. The V and J ends lost 1 base and 0 bases respectively, with 6 bases between them. Here the CDR3 reads CASSPRTATNEKLFF. CDR3 sequence (DNA): TGTGCCAGCTCACCACGCACTGCAACTAATGAAAAACTGTTTTTT. Filled out from reference TRBV18 and TRBJ1-4, the complete variable domain reads NAGVMQNPRHLVRRRGQEARLRCSPMKGHSHVYWYRQLPEEGLKFMVYLQKENIIDESGMPKERFSAEFPKEGPSILRIQQVVRGDSAAYFCASSPRTATNEKLFFGSGTQLSVL.

J is TRBJ2-1 and V is TRBV5-6; TRBD2 aligns across 10 bases. Germline V gene data show CDR1 as SGHDT and CDR2 as YYEEEE. With V trimmed by 0 bases and J by 6 bases, 9 bases remained unmatched. The CDR3 extends over 17 amino acids. In DNA, the CDR3 is TGTGCCAGCAGCTTGGCTCCTCTAGCGGGGGTCCCCAATGAGCAGTTCTTC. Its protein product is CASSLAPLAGVPNEQFF.

V and J are TRBV5-1 and TRBJ1-1; possibly TRBD1 for D (6 bases). This CDR3 region has 15 residues. Per germline, CDR1 SGHRS and CDR2 YFSETQ. Deletions cut 4 bases from V and 4 bases from J, with 17 bases between. CDR3 nucleotide sequence: TGCGCCAGCAGCCGGCCGGGGGGCTCGGGCACTGAAGCTTTCTTT. Residues: CASSRPGGSGTEAFF.

V is TRBV5-8 and J is TRBJ1-1; D gene unclear. The germline V and J ends were trimmed by 2 bases and 2 bases, with 10 bases remaining between them. The CDR3 covers 14 residues. Germline lookup yields CDR1 SGHTS and CDR2 YDEGEE. The CDR3 protein is CASSLGSINTEAFF. The CDR3, as DNA: TGTGCCAGCAGCTTAGGGTCAATAAACACTGAAGCTTTCTTT.

J is TRBJ2-2 and V is TRBV10-1; no clear D. Germline values: CDR1 WNHNN, CDR2 SYGVQD (reference sequence). Trimming removed 3 bases from V and 12 bases from J, with 8 bases in between. The CDR3 totals 11 residues. CDR3 protein: CASSESWKLFF. The CDR3, as DNA: TGCGCCAGCAGTGAAAGCTGGAAGCTGTTTTTT.

The gene calls are TRBV9 and TRBJ2-5; maybe TRBD2 (7 bases). Trimming removed 10 bases from V and 4 bases from J, with 20 bases in between. This CDR3 is 14 amino acids long. Germline V CDR1 and CDR2: SGDLS, YYNGEE. The CDR3 region is CAGVGGDGSETQYF. CDR3 nucleotides: TGTGCCGGAGTAGGGGGGGACGGCTCAGAGACCCAGTACTTC.

In this sample, this clone is medium-sized. The genes are TRBV27 and TRBJ1-2, with 8 nucleotides matching TRBD1. CDR1 and CDR2 from the germline V gene are MNHEY and SMNVEV (reference sequence). The CDR3 spans 15 residues. J lost 6 bases, V lost 3 bases, and 9 bases had no gene match. The CDR3 loop reads CASSLEDREKDGYTF. The CDR3 nucleotides read TGTGCCAGCAGTTTGGAGGACAGGGAGAAAGATGGCTACACCTTC.

This chain links TRBV7-8 with TRBJ2-3; the D call may be TRBD1 or TRBD2 (5 bases each). Deletions cut 3 bases from V and 0 bases from J, with 7 bases between. Per germline, CDR1 SGHVS and CDR2 FQNEAQ. The CDR3 has 14 amino acids. CDR3 DNA sequence: TGTGCCAGCAGCTTGGGGGTTAGCACAGATACGCAGTATTTT. Translating it yields CASSLGVSTDTQYF. Drawing the rest from reference TRBV7-8 and TRBJ2-3, the complete variable domain is GAGVSQSPRYKVAKRGQDVALRCDPISGHVSLFWYQQALGQGPEFLTYFQNEAQLDKSGLPSDRFFAERPEGSVSTLKIQRTQQEDSAVYLCASSLGVSTDTQYFGPGTRLTVL.

The chain links TRBV14 to TRBJ2-1, with 8 bases identical to TRBD2. Germline V gene sequence: CDR1 SGHDN, CDR2 FVKESK. The V and J ends lost 4 bases and 7 bases, in that order; junction bases with no gene match: 9. This CDR3 spans 15 amino acids. CDR3 DNA sequence: TGTGCCAGCAGCCCCCTTTACGGGGGGGGAAATGAGCAGTTCTTC. Translated: CASSPLYGGGNEQFF.

The V call is TRBV10-3, the J call TRBJ2-1; maybe TRBD1 (6 bases). The V and J ends lost 8 bases and 9 bases respectively, with 14 bases between them. CDR3 length equals 12 residues. CDR1 and CDR2 (germline): ENHRY, SYGVKD. The DNA for the CDR3 is TGTGCCATCTTTCCCAGGGGTGGTGAGCAGTTCTTC. It is translated as CAIFPRGGEQFF.

The rearrangement uses TRBV4-1 and TRBJ2-2; D is tentatively TRBD1 or TRBD2 (6 bases each). Germline V CDR1 and CDR2: MGHRA, YSYEKL. V was trimmed by 4 bases and J by 4 bases, leaving 13 bases between them. CDR3 length equals 15 residues. The CDR3 nucleotides read TGCGCCAGCAGCCTCCGGGGGCGGGGCACCGGGGAGCTGTTTTTT. Protein sequence: CASSLRGRGTGELFF.

The V and J genes are TRBV7-8 and TRBJ2-5; D perhaps matches TRBD2 (7 bases). There are 17 residues in the CDR3. Germline loops: CDR1 SGHVS, CDR2 FQNEAQ. The V gene lost 5 bases and the J gene lost 2 bases, with 21 bases spanning the gap. This chain's CDR3 is CASSLQRGGRLQETQYF. DNA of the CDR3: TGTGCCAGCAGCCTACAAAGGGGGGGAAGGTTACAAGAGACCCAGTACTTC.

Only one count was recorded for this clone. The chain couples TRBV5-1 to TRBJ2-3; 7 positions agree with TRBD2. The CDR3 is made up of 15 amino acids. The germline V gene encodes CDR1 SGHRS and CDR2 YFSETQ. The V and J ends lost 2 bases and 4 bases, in that order; junction bases with no gene match: 7. This CDR3 reads CASSLSGGGADTQYF. In nucleotides, the CDR3 is TGCGCCAGCAGCTTATCGGGAGGAGGGGCAGATACGCAGTATTTT.

This rearrangement joins TRBV28 to TRBJ1-2, with TRBD1 matching 8 bases. CDR1 is MDHEN, CDR2 SYDVKM, per germline. Trimming took 4 bases from V and 4 from J; bases not matched to a gene: 5. The CDR3 is made up of 14 amino acids. The CDR3 region is CASSSGGNVYGYTF. In DNA, the CDR3 is TGTGCCAGCAGTTCAGGGGGCAATGTCTATGGCTACACCTTC.

The chain carries TRBV19 and TRBJ1-1, with unresolved D. Deletions cut 2 bases from V and 14 bases from J, with 15 bases between. CDR3 size: 12 residues. Germline assignment: CDR1 LNHDA and CDR2 SQIVND (reference sequence). In nucleotides, the CDR3 is TGTGCCAGTAGTATAACGGACCGGCGCCCGTTCTTT. Amino acid sequence: CASSITDRRPFF.

The chain has TRBV6-6 and TRBJ1-1, with TRBD1 as a possible D gene (5 bases). Germline lookup yields CDR1 MNHNY and CDR2 SVGAGI (reference sequence). The CDR3 is 15 residues long. The V gene lost 7 bases and the J gene lost 2 bases, with 17 bases spanning the gap. In DNA, the CDR3 is TGTGCCAGCAACCCAGGGAGGGCCCTTAACACTGAAGCTTTCTTT. Translated: CASNPGRALNTEAFF.

This clone was seen more than once but under ten times. The chain is built from TRBV7-9 and TRBJ2-7, with D perhaps TRBD1 or TRBD2 (5 bases each). Germline-derived CDR1 and CDR2 are SEHNR and FQNEAQ (reference sequence). The CDR3 runs 15 residues. V was cut by 5 bases and J by 3 bases, with 17 bases left in between. CDR3 region: CASSLTDGTFYEQYF. For the CDR3, the DNA is TGTGCCAGCAGCCTTACGGACGGGACCTTCTACGAGCAGTACTTC.

The chain is built from TRBV7-2 and TRBJ1-1; perhaps TRBD1 as D (5 bases). Germline-derived CDR1 and CDR2 are SGHTA and FQGNSA. V lost 6 bases, J lost 0 bases, and 8 bases lay in between. The CDR3 has 13 amino acids. CDR3 nucleotide sequence: TGTGCCAGCAGAGGGACGGTGAACACTGAAGCTTTCTTT. Its protein product is CASRGTVNTEAFF.

This clone has only one observation. The J gene is TRBJ1-1, the V gene TRBV11-2; tentatively, D is TRBD1 (6 bases). The CDR3 spans 14 residues. V shed 5 bases and J shed 5 bases, with 15 bases lying between them. The germline V gene has CDR1 SGHAT and CDR2 FQNNGV. CDR3 amino acids: CASSPRGGWTEAFF. The DNA of the CDR3 is TGTGCCAGCAGCCCCAGAGGGGGTTGGACTGAAGCTTTCTTT.

The chain couples TRBV15 to TRBJ1-1; 7 bases are a match to TRBD1. The CDR3 has 16 amino acids. V was pared by 0 bases and J by 0 bases, with 4 bases of the junction left unmatched. Germline lookup yields CDR1 LNHNV and CDR2 YYDKDF (reference sequence). CDR3 region: CATSRDRTGMNTEAFF. The CDR3, as DNA: TGTGCCACCAGCAGAGATAGGACAGGCATGAACACTGAAGCTTTCTTT.

DNA for the CDR3: TGCGCCAGCAGCTCGGATTCGGGACAGGGGAACACTGAAGCTTTCTTT. The encoded protein is CASSSDSGQGNTEAFF. The chain combines TRBV5-1 with TRBJ1-1, with 9 bases matching TRBD1. This CDR3 has 16 residues. V trimming: 3 bases; J trimming: 1 base; junction bases outside the gene matches: 7. From germline, CDR1 is SGHRS and CDR2 YFSETQ.

J is TRBJ2-3 and V is TRBV7-2; 8 bases fit TRBD2. The CDR3 spans 18 residues. The ends lost 2 bases at V and 2 bases at J; junction bases unmatched: 12. Germline V gene sequence: CDR1 SGHTA, CDR2 FQGNSA. CDR3 DNA: TGTGCCAGCAGCTTATGGGGGCCTAGCGGGTTTAACACAGATACGCAGTATTTT. Translating gives CASSLWGPSGFNTDTQYF.

The chain carries TRBV7-9 and TRBJ2-1; D remains unclear. Germline loops: CDR1 SEHNR, CDR2 FQNEAQ (reference sequence). The CDR3 sequence is 15 residues long. V dropped 2 bases and J dropped 8 bases, with 16 bases sitting between them. CDR3 region: CASSLSWSREDEQFF. The CDR3, as DNA: TGTGCCAGCAGCTTATCTTGGTCGAGAGAAGATGAGCAGTTCTTC.

The chain links TRBV7-9 to TRBJ1-1; tentatively, D is TRBD1 (5 bases). Germline V gene sequence: CDR1 SEHNR, CDR2 FQNEAQ (reference sequence). With 0 bases removed from V and 4 bases from J, the gap between germline ends came to 9 bases. The CDR3 is made up of 14 amino acids. In DNA form, the CDR3 reads TGTGCCAGCAGCTTAGCGGGGGAGGGCACTGAAGCTTTCTTT. It encodes CASSLAGEGTEAFF.

V is TRBV28 and J is TRBJ1-6; the D gene is possibly TRBD1 (5 bases). Germline assignment: CDR1 MDHEN and CDR2 SYDVKM. With 6 bases removed from V and 11 bases from J, the gap between germline ends came to 20 bases. The CDR3 has 15 residues. Here the CDR3 DNA reads TGTGCCAGCAGCCTGGGGGGTTCTAATTCCCCACCCCTCCACTTT. This encodes CASSLGGSNSPPLHF.